Listed here are 10 T cell receptor beta chains from one sample, sequenced in a study of T cell changes during pregnancy in multiple sclerosis (dated by TCRdb to between 2018 and 2020). To prepare the library, the immunoSEQ multiplex PCR assay was applied. Here the immuneACCESS table is served through TCRdb, limited to in-frame sequences with V and J called. Missing clones are a known gap in these copies; in checked studies unresolved V genes cover under half, and the rest lacks a known reason. Recorded for this sample are tens of thousands of clones; roughly 93% of them occurred a single time. The top ten clonotypes cover roughly 2.7% of the sample. Sequenced material: CD8+ T cells from peripheral blood mononuclear cells, taken in the third trimester of pregnancy. These receptors originate from a female donor with multiple sclerosis, enrolled in a pregnancy study.

V usage is TRBV21-1 and J usage is TRBJ2-1; the table names TRBD2, a call not compared with the DNA. TRBV21-1 constitutes a pseudogene. The CDR3 extends over 16 amino acids. In DNA form, the CDR3 reads TGTGCCAGCAGCACATTAGCGGGTGCCCGATACAATGAGCAGTTCTTC. Translating gives CASSTLAGARYNEQFF.

The V call is TRBV5-8, the J call TRBJ2-7; 9 positions match TRBD2. After removal of 0 bases from V and 0 bases from J, the junction contained 1 base not matched to a gene. The CDR3 sequence is 15 residues long. Germline values: CDR1 SGHTS, CDR2 YDEGEE. As DNA, the CDR3 is TGTGCCAGCAGCTTGGGTAGCGGGAGCTCCTACGAGCAGTACTTC. Protein sequence: CASSLGSGSSYEQYF.

V is TRBV14 and J is TRBJ2-7, with 8 bases identical to TRBD1. The CDR3 is 13 amino acids. Trimming cost V 3 bases and J 2 bases; bases outside gene matches: 0. Germline values: CDR1 SGHDN, CDR2 FVKESK. CDR3 in amino acids: CASSQGQAYEQYF. CDR3 bases: TGTGCCAGCAGCCAGGGACAGGCCTACGAGCAGTACTTC.

This sequence joins TRBV6-1 and TRBJ1-2; D is undetermined. V was shortened by 2 bases and J by 0 bases, with 13 bases between the two germline ends. The CDR3 runs 16 residues. CDR1 and CDR2 from the germline V gene are MNHNS and SASEGT. CDR3 loop: CASSENAAIANYGYTF. In DNA, the CDR3 is TGTGCCAGCAGTGAAAATGCGGCCATAGCTAACTATGGCTACACCTTC.

The gene calls are TRBV27 and TRBJ2-7, with D perhaps TRBD2 (5 bases). The V gene's germline CDR1 is MNHEY and CDR2 SMNVEV (reference sequence). The CDR3 sequence is 13 residues long. Trimming took 4 bases from V and 1 from J, leaving 8 bases between them. The CDR3 nucleotides read TGTGCCAGCAGTTATGGGAGATCCTACGAGCAGTACTTC. Protein: CASSYGRSYEQYF.

The chain uses TRBV30 and TRBJ2-3, with 7 bases aligning to TRBD2. Per the germline V gene, CDR1 is GTSNPN and CDR2 is SVGIG (reference sequence). This CDR3 region has 15 residues. The CDR3 is CAMGRGAGSADTQYF. CDR3 in DNA: TGTGCTATGGGGCGGGGAGCGGGATCCGCAGATACGCAGTATTTT.

This clone was recorded once. This sequence joins TRBV27 and TRBJ2-7; tentatively, D is TRBD1 (5 bases). The CDR3 sequence is 14 residues long. V dropped 8 bases and J dropped 0 bases, with 14 bases sitting between them. CDR1 and CDR2 (germline): MNHEY, SMNVEV (reference sequence). The chain's CDR3 is CASGKGAISYEQYF. CDR3 nucleotides: TGTGCCAGCGGAAAAGGGGCGATCTCCTACGAGCAGTACTTC.

This chain joins TRBV27 and TRBJ2-4; 8 bases are a match to TRBD1. CDR3 length: 16 residues. The germline gives CDR1 MNHEY, CDR2 SMNVEV (reference sequence). The V segment lost 5 bases and the J segment 0 bases; nucleotides outside the gene matches: 6. The CDR3: CASSDRQGLAKNIQYF. CDR3 coding DNA: TGTGCCAGCAGTGACAGACAGGGGCTAGCCAAAAACATTCAGTACTTC.

The chain recombines TRBV19 with TRBJ1-1; D not certain. V shed 5 bases and J shed 2 bases, with 9 bases lying between them. Per the germline V gene, CDR1 is LNHDA and CDR2 is SQIVND (reference sequence). CDR3 length equals 13 residues. CDR3 nucleotide sequence: TGTGCCAGTAGTCCATGGAGTAACACTGAAGCTTTCTTT. Residues: CASSPWSNTEAFF.

This sequence joins TRBV30 and TRBJ2-3, with D perhaps matching TRBD2 (6 bases). The V end lost 2 bases, the J end lost 6 bases, and 12 bases lay between the germline ends. The CDR3 totals 13 residues. Germline CDR1 and CDR2: GTSNPN and SVGIG (reference sequence). CDR3 coding DNA: TGTGCCTGGAGTTCGACTAGTATTGATACGCAGTATTTT. Its protein is CAWSSTSIDTQYF.